Following are 10 T cell receptor beta chains from one sample sequenced in a study of T cell responses to AZD1222 COVID-19 vaccine. Some clones are missing from TCRdb's copy, which holds only in-frame ones; the method was immunoSEQ multiplex PCR. The data contain about 150,000 clones, approximately 90% of them singletons. This specimen consisted of peripheral blood, obtained 28 days after the second AZD1222 dose. The receptor set was obtained from an adult who received the AZD1222 COVID-19 vaccine.

The chain carries TRBV5-1 and TRBJ1-2, with a weak D call TRBD1 (6 bases). V was pared by 0 bases and J by 8 bases, with 11 bases between. Germline V gene data show CDR1 as SGHRS and CDR2 as YFSETQ. This CDR3 has 13 amino acids. CDR3 sequence reads: CASSLAAGEGYTF. The CDR3 region has the DNA TGCGCCAGCAGCTTGGCGGCAGGGGAAGGCTACACCTTC.

CDR3 nucleotide sequence: TGTGCCAGCAGGGGAGATTTCTATGGCTACACCTTC. This gives the protein CASRGDFYGYTF. The chain carries TRBV12-3 or TRBV12-4 and TRBJ1-2; D remains unclear. Deletions cut 6 bases from V and 4 bases from J, with 9 bases between. The CDR3 runs 12 residues.

The chain is built from TRBV7-3 and TRBJ2-1, with 7 bases identical to TRBD1. The CDR3 has 17 residues. From germline, CDR1 is SGHTA and CDR2 FQGTGA. The J segment lost 0 bases and the V segment lost 5 bases, leaving 10 bases of the junction unmatched. The CDR3 is CASSPKGQQSSYNEQFF. The CDR3 bases are TGTGCCAGCAGCCCTAAGGGACAGCAGAGCTCCTACAATGAGCAGTTCTTC.

The chain recombines TRBV9 with TRBJ2-3, with TRBD2 as a possible D gene (6 bases). Trimming cost V 4 bases and J 2 bases, with 14 bases left between them. CDR1 is SGDLS and CDR2 is YYNGEE in the germline V gene. This CDR3 has 15 residues. The CDR3 DNA follows: TGTGCCAGCAGCCTATGGGGCGGGAACACAGATACGCAGTATTTT. It encodes CASSLWGGNTDTQYF.

The CDR3 sequence is CASSYLVGGTNEQFF. CDR3 coding DNA: TGTGCCAGTAGTTACCTAGTTGGCGGGACGAATGAGCAGTTCTTC. V is TRBV19 and J is TRBJ2-1, with TRBD2 as a possible D gene (6 bases). The V gene lost 5 bases and the J gene lost 7 bases, with 18 bases spanning the gap. CDR1 and CDR2 from the germline V gene are LNHDA and SQIVND (reference sequence). The CDR3 covers 15 residues.

This chain joins TRBV3-1 (or the pseudogene TRBV3-2) and TRBJ2-4, with 7 bases identical to TRBD2. CDR1 is LGHDT and CDR2 is YNNKEL in the germline V gene (reference sequence). Trimming took 7 bases from V and 2 from J; bases not matched to a gene: 8. The length of the CDR3 is 15 residues. CDR3 in amino acids: CASTYGRTSKNIQYF. The CDR3 nucleotides read TGTGCCAGCACGTACGGGAGGACCTCCAAAAACATTCAGTACTTC.

The rearrangement joins TRBV9 to TRBJ1-4, with D possibly matching TRBD1 (5 bases). CDR3 length equals 15 residues. Trimming pared 3 bases from V and 3 bases from J, leaving 12 bases between. The germline gives CDR1 SGDLS, CDR2 YYNGEE. The DNA of the CDR3 is TGTGCCAGCAGCGCCCGACAGAATTCTAATGAAAAACTGTTTTTT. This encodes CASSARQNSNEKLFF. Full variable domain (outside the CDR3, taken from reference TRBV9 and TRBJ1-4): DSGVTQTPKHLITATGQRVTLRCSPRSGDLSVYWYQQSLDQGLQFLIQYYNGEERAKGNILERFSAQQFPDLHSELNLSSLELGDSALYFCASSARQNSNEKLFFGSGTQLSVL.

The chain is built from TRBV7-9 and TRBJ2-2; tentative D call: TRBD2 (6 bases). The V and J ends lost 3 bases and 5 bases respectively, with 10 bases between them. The CDR3 is made up of 14 amino acids. In germline, CDR1 is SEHNR, CDR2 FQNEAQ (reference sequence). As DNA, the CDR3 is TGTGCCAGCAGCTTCGGGCTAGCGACCGGGGAGCTGTTTTTT. This gives the protein CASSFGLATGELFF.

CDR3 DNA: TGTGCCAGCACCTACAGGGTTCCAGATACGCAGTATTTT. Residues: CASTYRVPDTQYF. This chain connects TRBV6-5 to TRBJ2-3, with D possibly TRBD1 on 6 matching bases. The germline gives CDR1 MNHEY, CDR2 SVGAGI. The CDR3 runs 13 residues. Trimming cost V 7 bases and J 4 bases, with 12 bases left between them.

The J gene is TRBJ1-6, the V gene TRBV4-2; D might be TRBD1 (5 bases). Per the germline V gene, CDR1 is LGHNA and CDR2 is YNFKEQ. V lost 2 bases and J lost 2, with 10 bases in between. This CDR3 is 16 amino acids long. The CDR3 protein is CASSQSSGTYNSPLHF. The CDR3 nucleotides read TGTGCCAGCAGCCAATCCTCAGGGACCTATAATTCACCCCTCCACTTT.